This TCR beta chain was recorded in a study of T cells after posttransplantation cyclophosphamide. Germline V CDR1 and CDR2: LNHNV, YYDKDF (reference sequence). V lost 1 base and J lost 5, with 12 bases in between. This CDR3 spans 14 amino acids. Data came from immunoSEQ multiplex PCR; TCRdb stores just in-frame clones and leaves some out. The sample lists about 22,000 clones; approximately 97% were seen once. With respect to this clone: Antigen specificity is unknown.

The naive gate required viable CD3+CD4+ or CD3+CD8+ cells with CCR7+CD45RA+CD45RO-CD95-CD27+CD28+ phenotype. This related bone marrow graft donor gave peripheral blood on the day of marrow donation. Study findings and constraints: TRB clonality was highly associated with recipient CMV seropositivity and reactivation. Donor-recipient repertoire similarity was low at 1-2 months, rising over year one. Skin or GI-infiltrating T cells shared few TRB sequences with blood.

The specimen sequenced was naive CD4+ T cells sorted from PBMCs. V and J are TRBV15 and TRBJ2-7; D is perhaps TRBD1 (6 bases). This clonotype was obtained from a man between 50 and 59 years old in good health, CMV-negative, and a related stem cell transplant donor. DNA for the CDR3: TGTGCCACCAGCAGAGGGGGGCAGGTAAACGAGCAGTACTTC. Encoded protein: CATSRGGQVNEQYF.